These 27 T cell receptor beta chains were all obtained from the same sample, sequenced in a study of T cells after yellow fever vaccination. TCRdb reprocessed the 5' RACE reads with MiXCR, giving one entry per CDR3 protein. The table lists roughly 250,000 distinct CDR3 sequences, over 10% of them singletons. Source: CD4+ T cells sorted from PBMCs, taken 45 days after the yellow fever booster vaccination. The source of these receptors is a man aged 25-40 years who received the YFV17D yellow fever vaccine.

In this sample, this clonotype turned up a few times. This rearrangement joins TRBV5-1 to TRBJ2-1, with a weak D call TRBD2 (6 bases). Germline lookup yields CDR1 SGHRS and CDR2 YFSETQ. The CDR3 runs to 14 residues. Trimming took off 5 bases at V and 7 bases at J, with 16 bases between the two ends. The chain's CDR3 is CASSPGLPENEQFF. The CDR3 DNA reads TGCGCCAGCAGTCCGGGACTGCCCGAGAATGAGCAGTTCTTC.

In regard to this clonotype: Given a much more abundant clone one base away, this may be a read error. The chain links TRBV12-5 to TRBJ1-1; 9 bases are a match to TRBD1. The CDR3 length is 14 residues. After removal of 2 bases from V and 7 bases from J, the junction contained 5 bases not matched to a gene. In germline, CDR1 is LGHNT, CDR2 FRNRAP. The CDR3 spells CASGLIQGAHEAFF. The CDR3 nucleotides read TGTGCTAGTGGTTTGATACAGGGGGCCCATGAAGCTTTCTTT.

The chain combines TRBV5-1 with TRBJ2-3; D is uncertain. Germline V gene sequence: CDR1 SGHRS, CDR2 YFSETQ. The V end lost 0 bases, the J end lost 4 bases, and 9 bases lay between the germline ends. The CDR3 length is 14 residues. The CDR3, as DNA: TGCGCCAGCAGCTTGGATAGCTCACCAGATACGCAGTATTTT. Its protein is CASSLDSSPDTQYF.

This clonotype has only a few counts. The chain recombines TRBV19 with TRBJ1-4, with D hard to call. The V gene's germline CDR1 is LNHDA and CDR2 SQIVND (reference sequence). V dropped 6 bases and J dropped 5 bases, with 16 bases sitting between them. This CDR3 contains 15 residues. The CDR3 sequence is CASSAWPPENEKLFF. DNA of the CDR3: TGTGCCAGTAGCGCCTGGCCGCCTGAAAATGAAAAACTGTTTTTT. The full variable domain, with the rest looked up from reference TRBV19 and TRBJ1-4, is DGGITQSPKYLFRKEGQNVTLSCEQNLNHDAMYWYRQDPGQGLRLIYYSQIVNDFQKGDIAEGYSVSREKKESFPLTVTSAQKNPTAFYLCASSAWPPENEKLFFGSGTQLSVL.

V usage is TRBV30 and J usage is TRBJ2-5, with D tentatively TRBD1 (6 bases). The ends were cut back, 0 bases at V and 7 bases at J, with 15 bases in the middle. The CDR3 has 14 amino acids. The germline CDR1 and CDR2 sequences are GTSNPN and SVGIG (reference sequence). The CDR3 loop reads CAWSVVTGSLTQYF. CDR3 bases: TGTGCCTGGAGTGTCGTTACAGGGTCTCTGACCCAGTACTTC.

This clonotype was observed once. The V call is TRBV5-6, the J call TRBJ2-7, with D possibly being TRBD1 or TRBD2 (5 bases each). V lost 5 bases and J lost 3, with 15 bases in between. Germline V gene data show CDR1 as SGHDT and CDR2 as YYEEEE. This CDR3 is built from 14 residues. Here the CDR3 reads CASRGTYANYEQYF. The CDR3 nucleotides read TGTGCCAGCAGAGGGACCTATGCAAACTACGAGCAGTACTTC.

The chain carries TRBV30 and TRBJ2-1; 9 bases are a match to TRBD1. Unmatched junction bases numbered 14, after V lost 1 base and J lost 7 bases. Germline CDR1 reads GTSNPN; CDR2 reads SVGIG (reference sequence). The CDR3 is 17 amino acids. The CDR3 bases are TGTGCCTGGAGTGACCTCTTTACAGGGGGCGTAAAAAATGAGCAGTTCTTC. This codes for CAWSDLFTGGVKNEQFF.

This clonotype was seen ten or more times. Here the CDR3 reads CSASRGGETQYF. The CDR3 DNA is TGCAGCGCTTCCAGGGGGGGGGAGACCCAGTACTTC. The V call is TRBV29-1, the J call TRBJ2-5; D possibly uses TRBD1 or TRBD2 (7 bases each). The germline CDR1 and CDR2 sequences are SQVTM and ANQGSEA. The length of the CDR3 is 12 residues. The V end was cut by 7 bases, the J end by 5 bases, with 14 bases between.

This chain joins TRBV7-8 and TRBJ2-7; the D gene is possibly TRBD2 (7 bases). The CDR3 runs to 15 residues. The V gene lost 4 bases and the J gene lost 7 bases, with 20 bases spanning the gap. The V gene's germline CDR1 is SGHVS and CDR2 FQNEAQ. CDR3 bases: TGTGCCAGCAGCTCAAGGGGGAGGGTATTTGAAGAGCAGTACTTC. Translating it yields CASSSRGRVFEEQYF. The full variable domain, with the rest looked up from reference TRBV7-8 and TRBJ2-7, is GAGVSQSPRYKVAKRGQDVALRCDPISGHVSLFWYQQALGQGPEFLTYFQNEAQLDKSGLPSDRFFAERPEGSVSTLKIQRTQQEDSAVYLCASSSRGRVFEEQYFGPGTRLTVT.

This chain connects TRBV11-2 to TRBJ2-7, with TRBD2 as a possible D gene (6 bases). This CDR3 is 13 amino acids long. Germline V gene data show CDR1 as SGHAT and CDR2 as FQNNGV. The V end lost 4 bases, the J end lost 0 bases, and 7 bases lay between the germline ends. The CDR3 nucleotides read TGTGCCAGCAGCTGGGGACTCTCCTACGAGCAGTACTTC. Its translation is CASSWGLSYEQYF.

Only a few counts were recorded for this clonotype. This chain connects TRBV9 to TRBJ2-7; 9 bases are a match to TRBD1. CDR3 size: 15 residues. V shed 2 bases, J shed 6 bases, and the junction held 9 bases outside the gene matches. CDR1 is SGDLS and CDR2 is YYNGEE in the germline V gene. CDR3 protein: CASSVAGTGISEQYF. The CDR3 DNA reads as TGTGCCAGCAGCGTTGCCGGGACAGGGATCAGCGAGCAGTACTTC.

The V gene is TRBV3-1, the J gene TRBJ2-1; the D is unclear. There are 15 residues in the CDR3. V lost 4 bases and J lost 2, with 12 bases in between. Looked up from germline, CDR1 is LGHDT and CDR2 is YNNKEL (reference sequence). The CDR3 loop is CASSPRLGTYNEQFF. In nucleotides, the CDR3 is TGTGCCAGCAGCCCCCGTTTGGGCACCTACAATGAGCAGTTCTTC.

The chain links TRBV29-1 to TRBJ2-2, with D perhaps TRBD1 or TRBD2 (5 bases each). The CDR3 length is 14 residues. Germline V CDR1 and CDR2: SQVTM, ANQGSEA. With 5 bases removed from V and 2 bases from J, the gap between germline ends came to 12 bases. The CDR3 spells CSVRRGGNTGELFF. For the CDR3, the DNA is TGCAGCGTTCGGCGTGGGGGAAACACCGGGGAGCTGTTTTTT.

The genes are TRBV20-1 and TRBJ2-1; no definite D call. V lost 3 bases to trimming and J lost 15 bases, with 18 bases between them. Per the germline V gene, CDR1 is DFQATT and CDR2 is SNEGSKA (reference sequence). The CDR3 runs 12 residues. CDR3 residues: CSASHSATSGFF. As DNA, the CDR3 is TGCAGTGCTAGTCATTCTGCAACCTCTGGGTTCTTC.

Only a few counts were recorded for this clonotype. The V call is TRBV12-3 or TRBV12-4, the J call TRBJ2-7, with 7 bases that match TRBD2. V gave up 5 bases and J gave up 6 bases; unmatched junction bases: 13. This CDR3 region has 15 residues. CDR3: CASSPRFMGGIEQYF. As DNA, the CDR3 is TGTGCCAGCAGTCCCCGCTTTATGGGAGGGATCGAGCAGTACTTC.

This clonotype has ten or more counts. V usage is TRBV10-3 and J usage is TRBJ2-3; D remains unclear. The CDR3 runs 11 residues. V was trimmed by 10 bases and J by 5 bases, leaving 10 bases between them. Germline V gene lookup returns CDR1 ENHRY and CDR2 SYGVKD. CDR3: CATQLQDTQYF. The DNA for the CDR3 is TGTGCCACCCAACTACAAGATACGCAGTATTTT.

The chain joins TRBV7-2 to TRBJ2-7, with TRBD1 matching 9 bases. The CDR3 covers 15 residues. Germline values: CDR1 SGHTA, CDR2 FQGNSA. J gave up 7 bases and V 5 bases, and 12 bases lay outside the gene matches. As DNA, the CDR3 is TGTGCCAGCAGCCCCGCCGGGACAGGGTTGTTTGAGCAGTACTTC. Amino acids: CASSPAGTGLFEQYF.

This clonotype was recorded a few times. The chain has TRBV6-5 and TRBJ2-7; D may be TRBD1 (6 bases). The CDR3 sequence is 14 residues long. Germline V gene data show CDR1 as MNHEY and CDR2 as SVGAGI. The germline V and J ends were trimmed by 4 bases and 1 base, with 11 bases remaining between them. CDR3 nucleotide sequence: TGTGCCAGCAGTTCTTCCAGGGGTTCCTACGAGCAGTACTTC. This codes for CASSSSRGSYEQYF.

This clonotype was picked up a small number of times. The genes are TRBV7-2 and TRBJ1-4; D may be TRBD1 (5 bases). This CDR3 has 15 amino acids. Trimming took off 4 bases at V and 8 bases at J, with 17 bases between the two ends. Per the germline V gene, CDR1 is SGHTA and CDR2 is FQGNSA. This chain's CDR3 is CASSSGWGLGEKLFF. The CDR3 DNA reads as TGTGCCAGCAGCTCAGGGTGGGGGTTGGGCGAAAAACTGTTTTTT.

This clonotype occurred a few times. The V call is TRBV3-1, the J call TRBJ1-2; D is perhaps TRBD1 (5 bases). Germline CDR1 and CDR2: LGHDT and YNNKEL (reference sequence). V lost 6 bases and J 0 bases, leaving 11 bases between the germline ends. This CDR3 has 14 amino acids. CDR3 DNA: TGTGCCAGCAGGGGGACCGGGGCTAACTATGGCTACACCTTC. Protein product: CASRGTGANYGYTF.

In this sample, this clonotype turned up a few times. The DNA for the CDR3 is TGTGCCAGCAGCTTAGTACGAGGTAGCAATCAGCCCCAGCATTTT. This translates into CASSLVRGSNQPQHF. This sequence joins TRBV7-2 and TRBJ1-5; D is undetermined. CDR1 and CDR2 (germline): SGHTA, FQGNSA. The CDR3 has 15 residues. V lost 1 base and J lost 0, with 7 bases in between.

A few counts support this clonotype. The J gene is TRBJ2-7, the V gene TRBV5-6; TRBD2 aligns across 11 bases. This CDR3 is built from 15 residues. V lost 6 bases and J lost 5; bases outside the gene matches: 10. Germline V gives CDR1 SGHDT, CDR2 YYEEEE. CDR3 sequence: CASIMTSGNIDEQYF. CDR3 sequence (DNA): TGTGCCAGCATTATGACTAGCGGGAATATCGACGAGCAGTACTTC.

This clonotype has more than one count but fewer than ten. The chain recombines TRBV6-1 with TRBJ1-5; 10 positions agree with TRBD1. Germline V gene data show CDR1 as MNHNS and CDR2 as SASEGT. The CDR3 is 14 amino acids. After removal of 6 bases from V and 7 bases from J, the junction contained 6 bases not matched to a gene. This chain's CDR3 is CASRSTGGGQPQHF. The CDR3, as DNA: TGTGCCAGCAGGTCGACAGGGGGCGGACAGCCCCAGCATTTT.

This clonotype was seen many times. The chain employs TRBV10-3 and TRBJ2-1; TRBD1 is a possible D gene (6 bases). CDR1 and CDR2 from the germline V gene are ENHRY and SYGVKD. The V gene lost 7 bases and the J gene lost 7 bases, with 14 bases spanning the gap. This CDR3 contains 13 residues. This CDR3 reads CAIKQPTGNEQFF. The CDR3 bases are TGTGCCATCAAACAACCCACAGGGAATGAGCAGTTCTTC.

The chain couples TRBV24-1 to TRBJ1-1; D uncertain. CDR3 length: 14 amino acids. With 2 bases removed from V and 3 bases from J, the gap between germline ends came to 9 bases. In germline, CDR1 is KGHDR, CDR2 SFDVKD. This CDR3 is CATSDCQHYTEAFF. DNA of the CDR3: TGTGCCACCAGTGATTGCCAACACTACACTGAAGCTTTCTTT.

The genes are TRBV5-6 and TRBJ1-1; TRBD1 might be the D (5 bases). Per germline, CDR1 SGHDT and CDR2 YYEEEE. The ends were cut back, 6 bases at V and 1 base at J, with 10 bases in the middle. The CDR3 covers 13 residues. CDR3 loop: CASMWGENTEAFF. CDR3 nucleotides: TGTGCCAGCATGTGGGGGGAGAACACTGAAGCTTTCTTT.

The CDR3 sequence is CASSTSELLGDTQYF. The DNA for the CDR3 is TGTGCCAGCAGTACTAGCGAGCTCCTTGGAGATACGCAGTATTTT. The J gene is TRBJ2-3, the V gene TRBV7-2; 7 bases map to TRBD2. The CDR3 runs 15 residues. Germline V gene sequence: CDR1 SGHTA, CDR2 FQGNSA. J was trimmed by 5 bases and V by 6 bases; bases with no gene match: 11.